These T cell receptor beta chains were read from a single sample in a study of T cells in Graves' hyperthyroidism and ophthalmopathy. Using its own MiXCR run on the multiplex PCR reads, TCRdb lists one record per CDR3 protein. The top ten hold 30% to 35% of the sample, which has approximately 330,000 distinct CDR3 sequences, roughly an eighth seen once. The specimen sequenced was blood. The receptors shown here come from a woman between 40 and 55 years old with Graves' ophthalmopathy. CDR3s include the opening cysteine and the closing phenylalanine or tryptophan. Each record gives: clone size, V gene, D gene, J gene, CDR3 DNA, CDR3 protein. D genes are given only for firm matches. Where a row states a size, it is once, few, many or the class of an expanded clone; other rows omit it.

size: few; V: TRBV6-1; D: -; J: TRBJ1-2; DNA: TGTGCCGCCTTAGCAGCTAACTATGGCTACACCTTC; CDR3: CAALAANYGYTF
size: few; V: TRBV20-1; D: TRBD1; J: TRBJ1-5; DNA: TGCAGTGCACCGGGACAGCGAAACCGTTATAGCAATCAGCCCCAGCATTTT; CDR3: CSAPGQRNRYSNQPQHF
size: few; V: TRBV4-1; D: -; J: TRBJ1-2; DNA: TGCGCCAGCAGCCAGGCCATAAACTATGGCTACACCTTC; CDR3: CASSQAINYGYTF
size: -; V: TRBV3-1; D: TRBD2; J: TRBJ2-7; DNA: TGTGCCAGCAGTAAGCGGGGGGGTAAGGGGGAGCAGTACTTC; CDR3: CASSKRGGKGEQYF
size: many; V: TRBV27; D: -; J: TRBJ1-1; DNA: TGTGCCAGCAGTACCATCCGCCCACGCAGGGGGAACACTGAAGCTTTCTTT; CDR3: CASSTIRPRRGNTEAFF
size: many; V: TRBV27; D: -; J: TRBJ2-7; DNA: TGTGCCAGCAGTGTGGGGGGCAGCACCTACGAGCAGTACTTC; CDR3: CASSVGGSTYEQYF
size: many; V: TRBV12-3/TRBV12-4; D: -; J: TRBJ2-1; DNA: TGTGCCAGCTTTTTAGGTTCGGCCCTACACAATGAGCAGTTCTTC; CDR3: CASFLGSALHNEQFF
size: -; V: TRBV4-2; D: -; J: TRBJ1-2; DNA: TGTGCCAGCAGCCAAGATCTGGGGGCGCGAGGCTACACCTTC; CDR3: CASSQDLGARGYTF
size: many; V: TRBV19; D: -; J: TRBJ1-2; DNA: TGTGCCATACGACTTACCCGGGACCGGGGGTACACCTTC; CDR3: CAIRLTRDRGYTF
size: many; V: TRBV12-3/TRBV12-4; D: TRBD2; J: TRBJ2-1; DNA: TGTGCCAGCAGTCCCACTAGCGGGAGGGCCTTGAATGAGCAGTTCTTC; CDR3: CASSPTSGRALNEQFF
size: -; V: TRBV7-9; D: -; J: TRBJ2-1; DNA: TGTGCCAGCAGCAAACCTAAGGGTGAGCAGTTCTTC; CDR3: CASSKPKGEQFF
size: many; V: TRBV18; D: -; J: TRBJ2-7; DNA: TGTGCCAGCTCACCACGCGGGAACGAGCAGTACTTC; CDR3: CASSPRGNEQYF
size: -; V: TRBV6-2/TRBV6-3; D: -; J: TRBJ2-1; DNA: TGTGCCAGCAGTTACCCGAGGGGGGAGGGCCGGAGCTCCTACAATGAGCAGTTCTTC; CDR3: CASSYPRGEGRSSYNEQFF
size: few; V: TRBV20-1; D: -; J: TRBJ2-1; DNA: TGCAGTGCTAGAGTCCCAGGGGGGGCCTCTCTGTTCTTC; CDR3: CSARVPGGASLFF
size: -; V: TRBV10-2; D: -; J: TRBJ2-5; DNA: TGCGCCAGCAGGGGCTTGGCCGTGTGGGAGACCCAGTACTTC; CDR3: CASRGLAVWETQYF
size: -; V: TRBV19; D: -; J: TRBJ2-1; DNA: TGTGCCAGTAGTATAGTTCGCGAGAATGAGCAGTTCTTC; CDR3: CASSIVRENEQFF
size: many; V: TRBV2; D: -; J: TRBJ1-1; DNA: TGTGCCAGCAGTGAGGGAGACACTGAAGCTTTCTTT; CDR3: CASSEGDTEAFF
size: few; V: TRBV19; D: -; J: TRBJ1-1; DNA: TGTGCCAGTAGTGGTTCACGGGTTAGCCCCAACACTGAAGCTTTCTTT; CDR3: CASSGSRVSPNTEAFF
size: many; V: TRBV28; D: -; J: TRBJ1-1; DNA: TGTGCCAGCAGTCATCACACGAACACTGAAGCTTTCTTT; CDR3: CASSHHTNTEAFF
size: many; V: TRBV6-5; D: -; J: TRBJ1-1; DNA: TGTGCCAGCAGTTACAACGGACAGATGAACACTGAAGCTTTCTTT; CDR3: CASSYNGQMNTEAFF
size: few; V: TRBV7-9; D: -; J: TRBJ2-7; DNA: TGTGCCAGCAGCTCTACAAATGCCTACGAGCAGTACTTC; CDR3: CASSSTNAYEQYF
size: many; V: TRBV13; D: -; J: TRBJ2-1; DNA: TGTGCCAGCAGCCCTGAGGAGGGGCGGTCAGGCGATGAGCAGTTCTTC; CDR3: CASSPEEGRSGDEQFF
size: many; V: TRBV19; D: -; J: TRBJ1-6; DNA: TGTGCCAGTAGTATAGGCGGGGACCACGGCTCACCCCTCCACTTT; CDR3: CASSIGGDHGSPLHF
size: -; V: TRBV27; D: -; J: TRBJ2-5; DNA: TGTGCCAGCAGACCAGAATGGGGGAGAGGACAAGAGACCCAGTACTTC; CDR3: CASRPEWGRGQETQYF
size: many; V: TRBV2; D: -; J: TRBJ1-2; DNA: TGTGCCAGCAGTGAACAACAGGCGTCTTGGGGCTACACCTTC; CDR3: CASSEQQASWGYTF
size: -; V: TRBV5-1; D: -; J: TRBJ1-3; DNA: TGCGCCAGCAGCCGCGCGGGGGGAGACACCATATATTTT; CDR3: CASSRAGGDTIYF
size: few; V: TRBV14; D: TRBD2; J: TRBJ2-1; DNA: TGTGCCAGCAGCAAAAGACTAGCCCATGAGCAGTTCTTC; CDR3: CASSKRLAHEQFF